This passage covers 15 T cell receptor beta chains from one sample sequenced in a study of cytomegalovirus exposure and HLA in healthy donors (dated 2017 in TCRdb). Library method: the immunoSEQ multiplex PCR assay. The multiplex PCR relied on a mix of 60 forward primers for TCR Vbeta segments and 13 reverse primers for TCR Jbeta segments. Entries here come from immuneACCESS through TCRdb and include only in-frame sequences with V and J called. Some clones fail to appear in such tables; in the studies checked, an unresolved V gene covers under half of the shortfall, and the cause of the remainder is unknown. The sample table holds approximately 100,000 clones, of which 70% were seen once. The biggest ten clones account for 11% of the sample. Input material: PBMCs. These receptors originate from a man between 35 and 55 years old in good health and CMV-seropositive.

The chain recombines TRBV15 with TRBJ2-1; 9 bases map to TRBD1. This CDR3 spans 14 amino acids. J gave up 7 bases and V 4 bases, and 5 bases lay outside the gene matches. CDR1 and CDR2 (germline): LNHNV, YYDKDF (reference sequence). The chain's CDR3 is CATSKHRGQNEQFF. The CDR3, as DNA: TGTGCCACCAGCAAGCACAGGGGGCAGAATGAGCAGTTCTTC.

The gene calls are TRBV29-1 and TRBJ1-2; D gene uncertain. V was cut by 5 bases and J by 2 bases, with 12 bases left in between. The CDR3 runs 13 residues. Per the germline V gene, CDR1 is SQVTM and CDR2 is ANQGSEA. The CDR3 DNA reads TGCAGCGTTCTGGTACCTGAGAACTATGGCTACACCTTC. As protein: CSVLVPENYGYTF.

The gene calls are TRBV6-6 and TRBJ2-7, with TRBD1 identical over 7 bases. V lost 10 bases and J lost 5; bases outside the gene matches: 8. The CDR3 is 12 amino acids. CDR1 is MNHNY, CDR2 SVGAGI, per germline (reference sequence). The DNA for the CDR3 is TGTGCCACCCGGACAGGAATCCACGAGCAGTACTTC. Amino acids: CATRTGIHEQYF.

Regarding this clone: A junction end diverges from the germline sequence, so it may reflect a read error. The rearrangement links TRBV7-9 to TRBJ2-7; TRBD1 matches at 7 bases. This CDR3 is built from 14 residues. Germline CDR1 and CDR2: SEHNR and FQNEAQ (reference sequence). The CDR3, as DNA: TGTTCCAGCAGCTCTCAGGGGGATACCTACGAGCAGTACTTC. It yields the protein CSSSSQGDTYEQYF.

The chain uses TRBV19 and TRBJ1-2; TRBD1 matches at 11 bases. This CDR3 contains 15 residues. Germline V gene data show CDR1 as LNHDA and CDR2 as SQIVND (reference sequence). The V gene end was trimmed by 6 bases and the J gene end by 2 bases; junction bases not matched to a gene: 5. The CDR3 loop is CASSRTGGGNYGYTF. In DNA form, the CDR3 reads TGTGCCAGTAGCCGGACAGGGGGCGGCAACTATGGCTACACCTTC.

CDR3: CASSLDPAEQFF. DNA for the CDR3: TGTGCCAGCAGCTTAGATCCAGCGGAGCAGTTCTTC. The chain uses TRBV11-2 and TRBJ2-1, with no clear D. Trimming took off 0 bases at V and 10 bases at J, with 7 bases between the two ends. The CDR3 is 12 amino acids. Germline-derived CDR1 and CDR2 are SGHAT and FQNNGV.

This chain links TRBV30 with TRBJ2-7, with TRBD1 matching over 7 bases. Germline CDR1 and CDR2: GTSNPN and SVGIG (reference sequence). There are 14 residues in the CDR3. The J segment lost 1 base and the V segment lost 3 bases, leaving 6 bases of the junction unmatched. This CDR3 reads CAWSLGGYSYEQYV. For the CDR3, the DNA is TGTGCCTGGAGCCTAGGGGGCTATTCCTACGAGCAGTACGTC.

The gene calls are TRBV2 and TRBJ2-1; tentative D call: TRBD2 (6 bases). This CDR3 spans 14 amino acids. The germline V gene has CDR1 SNHLY and CDR2 FYNNEI. Trimming shortened V by 0 bases and J by 15 bases, and 18 bases separated the two germline ends. CDR3 protein: CASSEARGGGRVFF. CDR3 DNA sequence: TGTGCCAGCAGTGAAGCACGGGGCGGAGGGCGGGTGTTCTTC.

This chain connects TRBV19 to TRBJ2-5; 9 bases are a match to TRBD2. CDR3 length equals 15 residues. After removal of 6 bases from V and 1 base from J, the junction contained 6 bases not matched to a gene. From germline, CDR1 is LNHDA and CDR2 SQIVND (reference sequence). The CDR3 coding sequence is TGTGCCAGTAGCCCACTAGCGGGCCTCCAAGAGACCCAGTACTTC. It encodes CASSPLAGLQETQYF.

The rearrangement links TRBV28 to TRBJ2-7, with D perhaps TRBD1 (5 bases). Trimming took off 6 bases at V and 7 bases at J, with 10 bases between the two ends. The germline V gene encodes CDR1 MDHEN and CDR2 SYDVKM. This CDR3 comprises 11 residues. CDR3 DNA: TGTGCCAGCAGCAGGGTGGGGGAGCAGTACTTC. This sequence encodes CASSRVGEQYF.

This clone came up a few times. V and J are TRBV4-2 and TRBJ2-1, with 8 bases identical to TRBD2. Germline V CDR1 and CDR2: LGHNA, YNFKEQ. V shed 4 bases, J shed 5 bases, and the junction held 10 bases outside the gene matches. CDR3 length equals 16 residues. CDR3 sequence: CASSRLSGGTDNEQFF. CDR3 nucleotides: TGTGCCAGCAGCCGTCTGTCGGGAGGGACGGACAATGAGCAGTTCTTC.

The chain combines TRBV4-1 with TRBJ1-2, with D hard to call. Trimming stripped 0 bases from V and 6 bases from J, with 14 bases between. Germline CDR1 reads MGHRA; CDR2 reads YSYEKL. This CDR3 region has 15 residues. The chain's CDR3 is CASSQDLGSGDGYTF. The CDR3 DNA sequence: TGCGCCAGCAGCCAAGATTTGGGAAGCGGGGATGGCTACACCTTC.

The V and J genes are TRBV6-6 and TRBJ2-3; TRBD2 is a possible D gene (6 bases). The V end was cut by 2 bases, the J end by 6 bases, with 15 bases between. CDR3 length equals 15 residues. Germline CDR1 and CDR2: MNHNY and SVGAGI (reference sequence). The CDR3 DNA is TGTGCCAGCAGTTACGGGACGGGGGAGGCCGATACGCAGTATTTT. This translates into CASSYGTGEADTQYF.

This clone is a singleton in its sample. The genes are TRBV4-2 and TRBJ2-5, with D maybe TRBD2 (6 bases). Germline CDR1 reads LGHNA; CDR2 reads YNFKEQ. V dropped 0 bases and J dropped 11 bases, with 19 bases sitting between them. CDR3 length: 15 amino acids. CDR3 bases: TGTGCCAGCAGCCAAGAAACTCTAGCGCGAAAAGAGCAGTACTTC. Translating it yields CASSQETLARKEQYF.

This clone was recorded only once. The gene calls are TRBV4-2 and TRBJ2-7; 10 positions agree with TRBD1. Trimming at V came to 2 bases and at J to 3 bases, leaving 7 bases not matched to a gene. The CDR3 extends over 16 amino acids. CDR1 LGHNA and CDR2 YNFKEQ come from the germline V gene. The CDR3, as DNA: TGTGCCAGCAGCCAACCCAGGACAGGGGGAAACTACGAGCAGTACTTC. Translating gives CASSQPRTGGNYEQYF.